These T cell receptor beta chains were read from a single sample in a study of CD8 T cells in Susac syndrome. TCRdb analysed the immunoSEQ multiplex PCR reads with MiXCR anew, one entry per CDR3 protein. The sample carries 20,000 or so distinct CDR3 sequences, around 95% recorded once. The specimen was CD8+ T cells from PBMCs. The receptors here all came from a human donor in good health. Both conserved end residues are part of each CDR3. Fields, in order: V gene, CDR3 length, D gene, clone size, J gene, CDR3 DNA, CDR3 protein. A D gene is named only where the DNA matches it firmly. For some rows the clone size is stated as once, few or many, or as a class when expanded; others skip it.

>TRBV12-3/TRBV12-4|13|-|-|TRBJ2-3
TGTGCCAGCAGTTTAGGGGCGACAGATACGCAGTATTTT
CASSLGATDTQYF
>TRBV7-9|13|-|-|TRBJ2-7
TGTGCCAGCAGCTTAGGTCGGTGGGACGAGCAGTACTTC
CASSLGRWDEQYF
>TRBV7-6|18|-|-|TRBJ2-1
TGTGCCAGCAGCTTATCCCCATCAGGAGCGGAGTACTACAATGAGCAGTTCTTC
CASSLSPSGAEYYNEQFF
>TRBV15|12|-|-|TRBJ1-1
TGTGCCACCGGCCAAGAGAACACTGAAGCTTTCTTT
CATGQENTEAFF
>TRBV27|13|-|-|TRBJ1-4
TGTGCCAGCAGTCGTGCAACTAATGAAAAACTGTTTTTT
CASSRATNEKLFF
>TRBV7-6|17|-|-|TRBJ2-3
TGTGCCAGCAGCTTATTTGTACGGGAGAGGGACACAGATACGCAGTATTTT
CASSLFVRERDTDTQYF
>TRBV4-3|13|-|-|TRBJ2-1
TGCGCCAGCAGCCAACACAGCAAAAATGAGCAGTTCTTC
CASSQHSKNEQFF
>TRBV25-1|13|-|-|TRBJ2-4
TGTGCCAGCAGTGACTGGGGCAAAAACATTCAGTACTTC
CASSDWGKNIQYF
>TRBV6-2/TRBV6-3|13|-|-|TRBJ2-7
TGTGCCAGCAGTTACGGATCAACCTACGAGCAGTACTTC
CASSYGSTYEQYF
>TRBV6-1|15|TRBD1|-|TRBJ2-7
TGTGCCAGCAGTGAATGGACAGGGGGTTCCTACGAGCAGTACTTC
CASSEWTGGSYEQYF
>TRBV28|14|TRBD1|-|TRBJ1-2
TGTGCCAGCAGATACGACAGGGATAACTATGGCTACACCTTC
CASRYDRDNYGYTF
>TRBV5-6|15|TRBD2|-|TRBJ2-3
TGTGCCAGCGGCTCGGGGGGGAGCTCACCAGATACGCAGTATTTT
CASGSGGSSPDTQYF
>TRBV6-5|14|-|-|TRBJ1-1
TGTGCCAGCAGCGTACAGCTATTAGGTACTGAAGCTTTCTTT
CASSVQLLGTEAFF
>TRBV4-1|17|TRBD1|-|TRBJ1-2
TGCGCCAGCAGCCAAAAGACAGGGGAGTCCCTTAACTATGGCTACACCTTC
CASSQKTGESLNYGYTF
>TRBV12-5|19|TRBD2|-|TRBJ2-5
TGTGCTAGTGGTTCCTCGACTAGCGGAATACCTGCCGGGCAAGAGACCCAGTACTTC
CASGSSTSGIPAGQETQYF
>TRBV29-1|14|TRBD1|-|TRBJ1-1
TGCAGCGTTGGGTCGGGACAGCTTAGCACTGAAGCTTTCTTT
CSVGSGQLSTEAFF
>TRBV27|13|-|-|TRBJ2-3
TGTGCCAGCAGTTTAGGGTTTACAGATACGCAGTATTTT
CASSLGFTDTQYF
>TRBV7-9|17|TRBD2|-|TRBJ2-1
TGTGCCAGCAGCTTGTCCCGTCGGGCGGGAGTCGCCAATGAGCAGTTCTTC
CASSLSRRAGVANEQFF
>TRBV4-3|16|-|-|TRBJ2-1
TGCGCCAGCAGCCAAGATATCGGGGAATCCTACAATGAGCAGTTCTTC
CASSQDIGESYNEQFF
>TRBV12-3/TRBV12-4|16|TRBD1|-|TRBJ2-2
TGTGCCAGCAGTTTCCTGGGACAGGGAAACACCGGGGAGCTGTTTTTT
CASSFLGQGNTGELFF
>TRBV27|14|-|-|TRBJ1-2
TGTGCCAGCAGTTTAGAGCCTGTCGGCTATGGCTACACCTTC
CASSLEPVGYGYTF
>TRBV9|15|-|-|TRBJ2-1
TGTGCCAGCAGCGTAGCGGGGGGCGCTTTCAATGAGCAGTTCTTC
CASSVAGGAFNEQFF
>TRBV7-9|15|-|-|TRBJ2-7
TGTGCCAGCAGCTTAGCGAGGGAGGATACCTACGAGCAGTACTTC
CASSLAREDTYEQYF
>TRBV29-1|15|TRBD2|-|TRBJ2-5
TGCAGCGTGGGGGTAGCGGGAGGGCCACTGGAGACCCAGTACTTC
CSVGVAGGPLETQYF
>TRBV6-6|16|TRBD1|-|TRBJ2-7
TGTGCCAGCAGTCGGAAAACCGGGACAGGGGGCTTCGAGCAGTACTTC
CASSRKTGTGGFEQYF
>TRBV7-9|15|TRBD1|few|TRBJ2-7
TGTGCCAGCAGCTTGGGACAGGGCCCGGTGGGGGAGCAGTACTTC
CASSLGQGPVGEQYF
>TRBV6-6|15|-|-|TRBJ2-5
TGTGCCAGCAGTTACCCGATTGGGGCGTGGGAGACCCAGTACTTC
CASSYPIGAWETQYF
>TRBV7-9|14|-|-|TRBJ1-1
TGTGCCAGCAGTCCACGAGCAGTAACCTCTGAAGCTTTCTTT
CASSPRAVTSEAFF
>TRBV12-3/TRBV12-4|13|-|once|TRBJ2-2
TGTGCCAGCAGTTTCGGAGACACCGGGGAGCTGTTTTTT
CASSFGDTGELFF
>TRBV27|15|TRBD2|-|TRBJ2-2
TGTGCCAGCAGTGAATGGACTAGCCTTGGCGGGGAGCTGTTTTTT
CASSEWTSLGGELFF
>TRBV12-3/TRBV12-4|15|-|-|TRBJ1-3
TGTGCCAGCAGCCCGGACGGAATCTCTGGAAACACCATATATTTT
CASSPDGISGNTIYF
>TRBV7-2|16|TRBD1|-|TRBJ2-1
TGTGCCAGCAGCTCCCGAGGACAGGTGCTCTACAATGAGCAGTTCTTC
CASSSRGQVLYNEQFF
>TRBV27|14|-|-|TRBJ2-1
TGTGCCAGCAGTTGGGGGGACCTATACAATGAGCAGTTCTTC
CASSWGDLYNEQFF
>TRBV7-9|14|-|-|TRBJ2-4
TGTGCCAGCAGCCCCAGCGGAACCAAAAACATTCAGTACTTC
CASSPSGTKNIQYF
>TRBV5-6|13|-|-|TRBJ2-3
TGTGCCAGCAGCTCCTCTAGCTCCGATACGCAGTATTTT
CASSSSSSDTQYF
>TRBV7-9|15|-|-|TRBJ2-4
TGTGCCAGCATGGACGAGGCCCTAGCCAAAAACATTCAGTACTTC
CASMDEALAKNIQYF
>TRBV9|15|-|-|TRBJ1-1
TGTGCCAGCAGCGTAGCTCAGGGAGGCCGCACTGAAGCTTTCTTT
CASSVAQGGRTEAFF
>TRBV7-2|14|-|-|TRBJ1-1
TGTGCCAGCAGCCCCCTACCCAGGAGCACTGAAGCTTTCTTT
CASSPLPRSTEAFF
>TRBV7-9|11|-|-|TRBJ2-2
TGTGCCAGCACCCCCAACGGGGAGCTGTTTTTT
CASTPNGELFF
>TRBV6-2/TRBV6-3|18|-|-|TRBJ1-5
TGTGCCAGCAGTTACGACCCCACCAGCCCCGCTAGGAGTCAGCCCCAGCATTTT
CASSYDPTSPARSQPQHF
>TRBV20-1|14|-|-|TRBJ2-7
TGCAGTGCCCCGAGAGGGAGTGACTCCTACGAGCAGTACTTC
CSAPRGSDSYEQYF
>TRBV29-1|12|-|-|TRBJ2-2
TGCAGCGTTGAAGTCACCACCGGGGAGCTGTTTTTT
CSVEVTTGELFF
>TRBV2|14|-|-|TRBJ1-2
TGTGCCAGCAGGCTCCTTGGGGGGTCGGGTGGCTACACCTTC
CASRLLGGSGGYTF
>TRBV9|13|TRBD1|-|TRBJ1-6
TGTGCCAGCACCACAGGGGTAAGCTCACCCCTCCACTTT
CASTTGVSSPLHF
>TRBV27|15|-|-|TRBJ2-1
TGTGCCAGCAGCCCCCCGGGACGGCTCTACAATGAGCAGTTCTTC
CASSPPGRLYNEQFF
>TRBV24-1|15|-|-|TRBJ2-1
TGTGCCACCAGTGATTTAAGCTCGGAGTTTAGTGAGCAGTTCTTC
CATSDLSSEFSEQFF